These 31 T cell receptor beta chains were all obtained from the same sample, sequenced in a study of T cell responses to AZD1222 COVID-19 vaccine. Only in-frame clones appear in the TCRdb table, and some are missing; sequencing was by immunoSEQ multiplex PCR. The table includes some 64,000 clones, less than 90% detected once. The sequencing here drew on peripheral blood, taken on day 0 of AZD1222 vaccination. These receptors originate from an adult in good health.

In nucleotides, the CDR3 is TGTGCCTCCTCTCCCCCCACACAGCACGGGAACACTGAAGCTTTCTTT. Translating it yields CASSPPTQHGNTEAFF. This chain links TRBV6-6 with TRBJ1-1, with D unclear. Germline V gene sequence: CDR1 MNHNY, CDR2 SVGAGI (reference sequence). The length of the CDR3 is 16 residues. Trimming took off 11 bases at V and 1 base at J, with 23 bases between the two ends.

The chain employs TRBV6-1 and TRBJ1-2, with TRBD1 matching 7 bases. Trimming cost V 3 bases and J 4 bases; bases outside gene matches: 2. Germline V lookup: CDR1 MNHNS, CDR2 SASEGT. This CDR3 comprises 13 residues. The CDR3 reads CASSDDRAYGYTF. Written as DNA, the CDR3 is TGTGCCAGCAGTGACGACAGGGCCTATGGCTACACCTTC.

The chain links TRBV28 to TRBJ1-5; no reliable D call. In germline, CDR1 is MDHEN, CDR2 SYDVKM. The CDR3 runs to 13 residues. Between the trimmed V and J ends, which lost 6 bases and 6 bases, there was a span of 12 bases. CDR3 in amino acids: CASSQTGIQPQHF. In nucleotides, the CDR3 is TGTGCCAGCAGCCAAACGGGGATTCAGCCCCAGCATTTT.

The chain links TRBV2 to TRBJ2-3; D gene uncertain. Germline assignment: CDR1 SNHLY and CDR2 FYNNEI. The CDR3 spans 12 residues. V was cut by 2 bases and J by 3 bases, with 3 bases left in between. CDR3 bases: TGTGCCAGCAGTGAAATGACAGATACGCAGTATTTT. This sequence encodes CASSEMTDTQYF. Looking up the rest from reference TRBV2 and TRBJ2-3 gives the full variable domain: EPEVTQTPSHQVTQMGQEVILRCVPISNHLYFYWYRQILGQKVEFLVSFYNNEISEKSEIFDDQFSVERPDGSNFTLKIRSTKLEDSAMYFCASSEMTDTQYFGPGTRLTVL.

DNA for the CDR3: TGTGCCAGCAGCTTCTTCTCCCGACCCGGGGAGACCCAGTACTTC. Translation: CASSFFSRPGETQYF. The chain uses TRBV5-6 and TRBJ2-5; D call uncertain. The CDR3 extends over 15 amino acids. V was cut by 2 bases and J by 5 bases, with 16 bases left in between. Per germline, CDR1 SGHDT and CDR2 YYEEEE. The full variable domain, with the rest looked up from reference TRBV5-6 and TRBJ2-5, is DAGVTQSPTHLIKTRGQQVTLRCSPKSGHDTVSWYQQALGQGPQFIFQYYEEEERQRGNFPDRFSGHQFPNYSSELNVNALLLGDSALYLCASSFFSRPGETQYFGPGTRLLVL.

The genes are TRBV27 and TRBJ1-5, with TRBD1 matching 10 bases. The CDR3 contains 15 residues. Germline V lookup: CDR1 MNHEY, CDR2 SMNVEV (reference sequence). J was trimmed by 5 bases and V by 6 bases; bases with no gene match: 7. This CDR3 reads CASSPGTGAYQPQHF. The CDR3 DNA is TGTGCCAGCAGCCCCGGGACAGGGGCATATCAGCCCCAGCATTTT.

CDR3 sequence reads: CASSTRQGGTGELFF. The CDR3 DNA sequence: TGTGCCAGCAGTACCCGACAGGGGGGGACCGGGGAGCTGTTTTTT. The J gene is TRBJ2-2, the V gene TRBV28; the match to TRBD1 covers 9 bases. The trim removed 5 bases at V and 5 bases at J, leaving 6 bases unmatched. CDR3 length: 15 amino acids. CDR1 and CDR2 from the germline V gene are MDHEN and SYDVKM.

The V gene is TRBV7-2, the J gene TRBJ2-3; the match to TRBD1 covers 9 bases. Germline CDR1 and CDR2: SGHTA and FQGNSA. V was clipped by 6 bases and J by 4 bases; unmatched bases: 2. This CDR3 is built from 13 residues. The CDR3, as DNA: TGTGCCAGCAGTTGGACAGGGGCAGATACGCAGTATTTT. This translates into CASSWTGADTQYF.

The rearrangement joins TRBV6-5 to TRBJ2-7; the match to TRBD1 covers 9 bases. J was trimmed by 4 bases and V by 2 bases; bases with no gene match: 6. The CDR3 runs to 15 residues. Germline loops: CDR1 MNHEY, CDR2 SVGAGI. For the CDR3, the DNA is TGTGCCAGCAGTTACGGGGAGACAGGGGGGTACGAGCAGTACTTC. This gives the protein CASSYGETGGYEQYF.

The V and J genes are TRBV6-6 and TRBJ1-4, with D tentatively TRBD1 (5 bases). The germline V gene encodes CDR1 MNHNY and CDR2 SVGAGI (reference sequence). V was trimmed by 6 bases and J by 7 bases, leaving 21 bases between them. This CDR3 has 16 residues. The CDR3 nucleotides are TGTGCCAGCAGACCCGCTATCAGGGCCGGGAGTGAAAAACTGTTTTTT. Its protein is CASRPAIRAGSEKLFF.

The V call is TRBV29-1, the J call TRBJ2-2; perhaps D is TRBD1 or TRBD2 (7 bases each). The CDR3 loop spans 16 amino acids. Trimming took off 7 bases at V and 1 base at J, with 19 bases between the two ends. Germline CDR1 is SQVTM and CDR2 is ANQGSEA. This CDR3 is CSAGRNRDRNTGELFF. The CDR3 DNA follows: TGCAGCGCCGGGAGGAACCGGGACAGGAACACCGGGGAGCTGTTTTTT.

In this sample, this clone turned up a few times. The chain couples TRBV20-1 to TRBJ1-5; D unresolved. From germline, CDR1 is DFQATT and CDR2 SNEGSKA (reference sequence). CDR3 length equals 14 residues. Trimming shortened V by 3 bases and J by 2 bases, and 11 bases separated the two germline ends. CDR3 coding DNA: TGCAGTGCTAGTGGCCGGACTGGCAATCAGCCCCAGCATTTT. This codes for CSASGRTGNQPQHF.

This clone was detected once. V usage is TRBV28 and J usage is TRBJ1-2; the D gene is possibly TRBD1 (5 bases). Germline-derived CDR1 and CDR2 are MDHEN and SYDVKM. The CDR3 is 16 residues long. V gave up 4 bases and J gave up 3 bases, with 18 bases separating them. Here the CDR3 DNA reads TGTGCCAGCAGTTCCCCAGGTGGGGGGAGGGACTATGGCTACACCTTC. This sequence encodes CASSSPGGGRDYGYTF.

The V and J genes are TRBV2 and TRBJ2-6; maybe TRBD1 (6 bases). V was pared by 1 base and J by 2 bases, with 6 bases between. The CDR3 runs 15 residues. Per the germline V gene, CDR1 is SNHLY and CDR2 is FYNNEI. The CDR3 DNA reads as TGTGCCAGCAGTGAAGAGGGGGCTGGGGCCAACGTCCTGACTTTC. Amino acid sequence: CASSEEGAGANVLTF.

CDR3 coding DNA: TGTGCCAGCAGCTCCCCAGGGGGCCAGCAGCCCCAGCATTTT. Translation: CASSSPGGQQPQHF. The chain employs TRBV7-9 and TRBJ1-5; TRBD1 matches at 8 bases. This CDR3 has 14 amino acids. V shed 4 bases, J shed 7 bases, and the junction held 6 bases outside the gene matches. CDR1 is SEHNR and CDR2 is FQNEAQ in the germline V gene (reference sequence).

CDR3 region: CASSLGRQGRQETQYF. The CDR3 DNA reads as TGTGCCAGCAGCTTAGGCCGACAGGGGAGGCAAGAGACCCAGTACTTC. V and J are TRBV7-2 and TRBJ2-5; 8 bases agree with TRBD1. In germline, CDR1 is SGHTA, CDR2 FQGNSA. The CDR3 has 16 residues. After removal of 1 base from V and 2 bases from J, the junction contained 6 bases not matched to a gene.

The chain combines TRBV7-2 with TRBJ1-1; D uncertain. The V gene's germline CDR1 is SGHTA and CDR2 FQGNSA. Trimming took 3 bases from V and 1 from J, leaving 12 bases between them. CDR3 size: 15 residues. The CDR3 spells CASSLAGVPNTEAFF. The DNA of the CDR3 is TGTGCCAGCAGCTTGGCCGGGGTCCCGAACACTGAAGCTTTCTTT.

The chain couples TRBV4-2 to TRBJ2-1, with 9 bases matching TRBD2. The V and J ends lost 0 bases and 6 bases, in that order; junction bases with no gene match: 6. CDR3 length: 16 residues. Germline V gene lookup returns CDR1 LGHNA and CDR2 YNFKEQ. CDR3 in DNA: TGTGCCAGCAGCCAAGACTGGCGGGAGGGCCGCAATGAGCAGTTCTTC. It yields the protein CASSQDWREGRNEQFF.

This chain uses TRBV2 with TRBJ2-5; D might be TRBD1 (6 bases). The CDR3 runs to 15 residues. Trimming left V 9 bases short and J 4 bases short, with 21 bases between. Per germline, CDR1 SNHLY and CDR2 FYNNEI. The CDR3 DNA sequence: TGTGCCAGGAGATCCGGGTTGGGCAGGGGAGAGACCCAGTACTTC. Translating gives CARRSGLGRGETQYF.

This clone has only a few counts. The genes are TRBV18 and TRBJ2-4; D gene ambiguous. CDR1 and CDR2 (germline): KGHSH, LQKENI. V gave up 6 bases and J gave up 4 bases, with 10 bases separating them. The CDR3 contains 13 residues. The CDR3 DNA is TGTGCCAGCTCTCACGGTGGGAAAAACATTCAGTACTTC. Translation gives CASSHGGKNIQYF.

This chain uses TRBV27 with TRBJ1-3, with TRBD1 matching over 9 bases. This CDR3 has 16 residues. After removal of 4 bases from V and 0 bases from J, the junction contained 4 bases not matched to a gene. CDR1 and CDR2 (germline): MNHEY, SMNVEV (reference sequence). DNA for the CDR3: TGTGCCAGCAGTTCCTTGGGACAGGGCTCTGGAAACACCATATATTTT. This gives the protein CASSSLGQGSGNTIYF.

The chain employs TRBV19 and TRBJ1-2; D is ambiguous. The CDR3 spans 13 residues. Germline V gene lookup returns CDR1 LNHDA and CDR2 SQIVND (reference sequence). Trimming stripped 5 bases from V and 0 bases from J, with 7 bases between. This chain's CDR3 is CASSAQANYGYTF. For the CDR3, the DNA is TGTGCCAGTAGTGCTCAGGCTAACTATGGCTACACCTTC.

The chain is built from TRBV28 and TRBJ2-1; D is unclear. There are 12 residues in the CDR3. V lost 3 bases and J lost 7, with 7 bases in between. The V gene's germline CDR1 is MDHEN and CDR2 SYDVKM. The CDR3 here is CASSFLWNEQFF. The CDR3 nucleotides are TGTGCCAGCAGTTTTTTGTGGAATGAGCAGTTCTTC.

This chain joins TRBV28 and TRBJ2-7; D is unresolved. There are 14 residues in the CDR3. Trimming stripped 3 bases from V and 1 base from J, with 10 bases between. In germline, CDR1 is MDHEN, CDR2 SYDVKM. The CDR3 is CASSFGRASYEQYF. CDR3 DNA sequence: TGTGCCAGCAGTTTCGGGCGCGCTTCCTACGAGCAGTACTTC.

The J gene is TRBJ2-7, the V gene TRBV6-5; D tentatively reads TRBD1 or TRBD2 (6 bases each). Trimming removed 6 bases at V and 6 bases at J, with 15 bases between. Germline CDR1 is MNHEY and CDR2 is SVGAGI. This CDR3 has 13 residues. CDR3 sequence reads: CASSPGGGREQYF. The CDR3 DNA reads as TGTGCCAGCAGCCCCGGGGGCGGGCGCGAGCAGTACTTC.

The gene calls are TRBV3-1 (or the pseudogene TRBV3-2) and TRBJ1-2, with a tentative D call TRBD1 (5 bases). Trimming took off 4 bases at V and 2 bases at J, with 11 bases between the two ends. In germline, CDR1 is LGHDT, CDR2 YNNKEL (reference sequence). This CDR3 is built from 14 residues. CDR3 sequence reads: CASSLGTDNYGYTF. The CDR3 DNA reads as TGTGCCAGCAGCCTCGGGACCGACAACTATGGCTACACCTTC.

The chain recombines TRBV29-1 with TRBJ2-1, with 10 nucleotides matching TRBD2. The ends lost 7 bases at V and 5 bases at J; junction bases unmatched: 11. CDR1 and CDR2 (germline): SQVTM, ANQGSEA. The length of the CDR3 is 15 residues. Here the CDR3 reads CSGYLSGGANNEQFF. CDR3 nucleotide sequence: TGCAGCGGGTACCTCAGCGGGGGGGCTAACAATGAGCAGTTCTTC.

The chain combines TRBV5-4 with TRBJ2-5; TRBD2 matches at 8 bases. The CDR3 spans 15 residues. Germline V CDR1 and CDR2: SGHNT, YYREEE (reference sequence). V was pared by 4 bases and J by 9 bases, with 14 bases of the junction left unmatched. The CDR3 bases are TGTGCCAGCAGCGAACCGGGACTAGGATTCCGTCCCCAGTACTTC. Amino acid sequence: CASSEPGLGFRPQYF.

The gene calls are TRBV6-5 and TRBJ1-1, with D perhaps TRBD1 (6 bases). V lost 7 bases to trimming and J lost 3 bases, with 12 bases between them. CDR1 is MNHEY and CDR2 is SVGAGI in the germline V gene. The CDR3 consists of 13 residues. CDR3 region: CASTTTGYTEAFF. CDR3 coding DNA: TGTGCCAGCACCACGACAGGTTACACTGAAGCTTTCTTT.

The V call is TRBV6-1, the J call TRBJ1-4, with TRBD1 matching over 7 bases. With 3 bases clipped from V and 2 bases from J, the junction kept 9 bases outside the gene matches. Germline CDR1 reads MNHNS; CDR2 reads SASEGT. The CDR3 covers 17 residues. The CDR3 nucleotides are TGTGCCAGCAGTGATGAGGGGGCGAGTGGCACTAATGAAAAACTGTTTTTT. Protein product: CASSDEGASGTNEKLFF.

The CDR3 loop reads CASSSSHRGTEAFF. The CDR3 DNA reads TGTGCCAGCAGCAGTTCTCACAGGGGCACTGAAGCTTTCTTT. V gene TRBV7-2 combines with J gene TRBJ1-1; 7 bases align to TRBD1. The ends lost 5 bases at V and 4 bases at J; junction bases unmatched: 7. This CDR3 has 14 amino acids. Germline CDR1 reads SGHTA; CDR2 reads FQGNSA.